This T cell receptor (beta chain) was recorded in a study of blood T cells in healthy people across ages (dated by TCRdb to between 2015 and 2017). In the study overall: In model experiments, template switching captured roughly one uniquely barcoded TCR beta cDNA molecule for every two T cells. The study measured age-related changes in TCR beta repertoire diversity using deep sequencing normalized with unique cDNA molecular identifiers. The donors were split into four age groups: young (average roughly 15 years), middle-aged (39), aged (more than 55) and long-lived (roughly 77). Donors of different ages were randomly distributed across sequencing lanes to avoid experimental bias. Two additional independent replicas of 1 million unique cDNA reads from the same blood draw were analyzed for two donors (one aged 18 to 29 and one aged 80 or older). Overall results and qualifications from the work: Because donor CMV infection status was unknown, age-related changes in expanded clonotypes were potentially confounded. As age increased, observed TCR beta diversity per million T cells dropped in a roughly linear way, and a significant reduction was already evident by age around 41. Compared with the aged group, the long-lived group had more naive CD4+ T cells, fewer expanded clones and increased TCR diversity, suggesting age selection. Total diversity estimates from one million sequenced T cells were considered lower bounds and underestimates. Bulk unsorted PBMC profiling prevented conclusive comparison of naive and antigen-experienced compartments. There was a strong correlation between observed TCR beta diversity and the percentage of naive T cells measured by flow cytometry.

Systemically healthy Caucasian individuals from Russia, 35 to 50 in total and aged roughly 6 to 100 years, were included as donors. Around 10 milliliters of peripheral blood were collected from each donor into EDTA-treated Vacutainer tubes. Ficoll-Paque density-gradient centrifugation was used to isolate PBMCs, with at least 7 million obtained per sample. Trizol reagent was used to extract total RNA from PBMCs, with at least 5.5 micrograms per sample. For every donor, flow cytometry on a PBMC aliquot measured the percentage of naive CD45RAhigh/CD27high T cells. The library was prepared using 5' RACE. A second PCR of roughly 6 to 12 cycles was performed with a sample-barcoded 5' primer and a J-beta primer mix. A unique molecular identifier was introduced onto each TCR beta cDNA molecule by a template-switch 5' adaptor carrying 12 random nucleotides. Each sample yielded at least 2.5 million CDR3-containing paired-end reads. First-strand cDNA synthesis was performed from all RNA using the Mint cDNA synthesis kit, with priming by a TRBC-specific oligonucleotide. After uracil-DNA glycosylase treatment, a first 18-cycle PCR used universal primers M1SS and BC2_uni_R on all cDNA. The source study handled its data this way. Normalization of each sample was performed by random selection of 1 million high-quality reads, each carrying a distinct molecular identifier. Reads with shared molecular identifiers were discarded instead of being binned into consensus sequences. MiTCR, run with a Q25 quality threshold and the strictest error-elimination algorithm, handled CDR3 identification, clonotype clustering and error correction. A nonparametric unseen species model with Euler transformation was used to estimate a lower bound on total TCR beta diversity. In-frame beta chains were kept once TCRdb had trimmed the public reads at Q25 with fastp and called clones with MiXCR. CDR3 protein duplicates are merged, each entry listing the most common genes and DNA. It is TCRdb's table, rather than the study itself, that gives the V and J calls and clone size. The sample table records approximately 1,700,000 distinct CDR3 sequences; roughly two fifths of these occur just once. The ten largest account for 23% of the sample.

In this sample, this clonotype turned up a few times. The target of this receptor is not known. Base qualities are not recorded, but no much larger clone differs from it by a single base. The CDR3 starts with the cysteine, ends with the phenylalanine, and has 13 residues. The DNA shown is the 39-base CDR3, in frame from base 1. V is pared back by 6 bases and J by 8 bases, with 16 bases lying between the germline termini. CDR1 and CDR2 are drawn from the germline V gene: MNHEY, SVGAGI. The origin of this receptor is a human donor in good health. This chain joins TRBV6-5 to TRBJ1-2; the D gene cannot be resolved reliably. The specimen sequenced was blood. In nucleotides, the sequence is TGTGCCAGCAGCAACGACCCCTCGGGGGGCTACACCTTC. Translated, it gives CASSNDPSGGYTF.